Below, 13 T cell receptor beta chains from the same sample are listed, as sequenced in a study of response to subunit inactivated influenza vaccine. TCRdb re-called the RT-PCR reads through MiXCR, storing one row per CDR3 protein. The sample includes approximately 700,000 distinct CDR3 sequences, more than 15% seen only once; the top ten take around 10%. Sequenced material: PBMCs from blood, taken 12 days after vaccination. The source of these receptors is a man aged 50-60 years who received an inactivated influenza vaccine.

The gene calls are TRBV4-3 and TRBJ2-1, with 10 nucleotides matching TRBD2. CDR1 is LGHNA, CDR2 YSLEER, per germline. This CDR3 has 18 amino acids. V lost 0 bases and J lost 7; bases outside the gene matches: 12. The CDR3: CASSQDLASGGRGNEQFF. In DNA, the CDR3 is TGCGCCAGCAGCCAAGACCTGGCTAGCGGGGGCCGGGGGAATGAGCAGTTCTTC.

The chain carries TRBV20-1 and TRBJ2-5; TRBD2 matches 13 bases. Germline V CDR1 and CDR2: DFQATT, SNEGSKA (reference sequence). CDR3 length: 17 residues. After removal of 0 bases from V and 7 bases from J, the junction contained 11 bases not matched to a gene. CDR3 loop: CSARDPSGLAGPMTQYF. The CDR3 DNA reads as TGCAGTGCTAGAGATCCCTCGGGACTAGCGGGGCCGATGACCCAGTACTTC.

V usage is TRBV11-2 and J usage is TRBJ2-3; D is unresolved. The germline V gene has CDR1 SGHAT and CDR2 FQNNGV. The CDR3 has 15 residues. The V and J ends lost 4 bases and 0 bases respectively, with 11 bases between them. The CDR3 sequence is CASSSSLQSTDTQYF. The CDR3 coding sequence is TGTGCCAGCAGCTCCTCACTACAAAGCACAGATACGCAGTATTTT.

This clonotype has just a few counts. The V and J genes are TRBV20-1 and TRBJ1-5, with D perhaps TRBD1 (5 bases). The germline V gene has CDR1 DFQATT and CDR2 SNEGSKA (reference sequence). The length of the CDR3 is 13 residues. Trimming pared 5 bases from V and 3 bases from J, leaving 11 bases between. CDR3 DNA sequence: TGCAGTGCTGGAAGACAGACCAATCAGCCCCAGCATTTT. Encoded protein: CSAGRQTNQPQHF.

This chain links TRBV5-1 with TRBJ1-2; TRBD1 aligns across 8 bases. Per the germline V gene, CDR1 is SGHRS and CDR2 is YFSETQ. The CDR3 covers 14 residues. Unmatched junction bases numbered 2, after V lost 4 bases and J lost 0 bases. CDR3 nucleotides: TGCGCCAGCAGCACGACAGGGGCTAACTATGGCTACACCTTC. Amino acids: CASSTTGANYGYTF.

This clonotype was seen a few times. The rearrangement joins TRBV20-1 to TRBJ2-5; a weak D match, TRBD2 (6 bases). CDR3 length: 15 residues. Per the germline V gene, CDR1 is DFQATT and CDR2 is SNEGSKA (reference sequence). Trimming removed 0 bases at V and 5 bases at J, with 16 bases between. CDR3 amino acids: CSARDPLRAGETQYF. CDR3 in DNA: TGCAGTGCTAGAGATCCGCTCAGGGCGGGGGAGACCCAGTACTTC.

This sequence joins TRBV21-1 and TRBJ2-6; the table names TRBD1, a call not compared with the DNA. TRBV21-1 is a pseudogene. The CDR3 sequence is 17 residues long. CDR3 DNA: TGTGCCAGCAGACAGGGGCGCCCTTACTCTGGGGCCAACGTCCTGACTTTC. It codes for CASRQGRPYSGANVLTF.

The genes are TRBV6-2 or TRBV6-3 and TRBJ2-7; a possible D gene is TRBD1 (5 bases). From germline, CDR1 is MNHEY and CDR2 SVGEGT. V lost 7 bases and J lost 5, with 15 bases in between. This CDR3 region has 13 residues. The CDR3 spells CASIGAGWHEQYF. The CDR3, as DNA: TGTGCCAGCATTGGGGCAGGGTGGCACGAGCAGTACTTC.

V and J are TRBV7-2 and TRBJ1-1; a possible D gene is TRBD1 (6 bases). The CDR3 totals 13 residues. Looked up from germline, CDR1 is SGHTA and CDR2 is FQGNSA. Between the trimmed V and J ends, which lost 5 bases and 4 bases, there was a span of 11 bases. CDR3 residues: CASSRGQFTEAFF. In nucleotides, the CDR3 is TGTGCCAGCAGCCGCGGACAGTTCACTGAAGCTTTCTTT.

The rearrangement uses TRBV4-2 and TRBJ2-7, with D perhaps matching TRBD2 (5 bases). V gave up 1 base and J gave up 7 bases, with 8 bases separating them. CDR3 length: 12 amino acids. The germline gives CDR1 LGHNA, CDR2 YNFKEQ. CDR3 amino acids: CASSQGPGEQYF. CDR3 DNA sequence: TGTGCCAGCAGCCAAGGTCCGGGGGAGCAGTACTTC.

This clonotype was seen more than once but under ten times. CDR3 in DNA: TGTGCCAGCAGCCGAGACTATAATTCACCCCTCCACTTT. Translation gives CASSRDYNSPLHF. This chain connects TRBV3-1 to TRBJ1-6; D gene unclear. Deletions cut 4 bases from V and 3 bases from J, with 4 bases between. The CDR3 covers 13 residues. Germline values: CDR1 LGHDT, CDR2 YNNKEL (reference sequence).

The rearrangement uses TRBV27 and TRBJ2-1, with 7 nucleotides matching TRBD1. J gave up 2 bases and V 3 bases, and 4 bases lay outside the gene matches. CDR1 is MNHEY, CDR2 SMNVEV, per germline (reference sequence). This CDR3 has 15 residues. The CDR3: CASSFGTEAYNEQFF. For the CDR3, the DNA is TGTGCCAGCAGTTTCGGGACAGAAGCCTACAATGAGCAGTTCTTC.

The rearrangement links TRBV7-9 to TRBJ1-2; D might be TRBD1 (6 bases). V was clipped by 5 bases and J by 5 bases, with 21 bases between them. From germline, CDR1 is SEHNR and CDR2 FQNEAQ (reference sequence). This CDR3 is 16 amino acids long. The CDR3: CASSPRTAQTPYGYTF. The CDR3 DNA sequence: TGTGCCAGCAGCCCCCGGACAGCTCAGACGCCTTATGGCTACACCTTC.